The 5 T cell receptor beta chains reported below all come from one sample, sequenced in a study of T cell responses to AZD1222 COVID-19 vaccine. Produced via immunoSEQ multiplex PCR; TCRdb's table is partial and in-frame only. The sample holds roughly 130,000 clones, roughly 88% seen once. The material sequenced was peripheral blood, taken on day 0 of AZD1222 vaccination. The receptors stem from an adult in good health.

This clone was counted a few times. The V call is TRBV3-1 (or the pseudogene TRBV3-2), the J call TRBJ2-7, with 11 positions matching TRBD2. Germline lookup yields CDR1 LGHDT and CDR2 YNNKEL (reference sequence). The CDR3 is 14 residues long. The ends lost 4 bases at V and 3 bases at J; junction bases unmatched: 2. The CDR3 loop is CASSPTSGGYEQYF. The CDR3 nucleotides are TGTGCCAGCAGCCCAACTAGCGGGGGCTACGAGCAGTACTTC.

V and J are TRBV4-1 and TRBJ1-5; possible D gene TRBD1, 6 bases. This CDR3 contains 17 residues. Trimming took 1 base from V and 5 from J, leaving 18 bases between them. CDR1 and CDR2 (germline): MGHRA, YSYEKL. The CDR3 sequence is CASSQASPRGPYQPQHF. The CDR3 region has the DNA TGCGCCAGCAGCCAAGCTTCTCCCAGGGGCCCTTATCAGCCCCAGCATTTT.

The sample holds one count of this clone. The J gene is TRBJ2-2, the V gene TRBV28; 8 positions match TRBD1. V shed 7 bases, J shed 6 bases, and the junction held 10 bases outside the gene matches. This CDR3 is built from 15 residues. Germline V gives CDR1 MDHEN, CDR2 SYDVKM. Here the CDR3 reads CASNSGQVRPGELFF. In DNA form, the CDR3 reads TGTGCCAGCAACTCGGGACAGGTTAGGCCCGGGGAGCTGTTTTTT.

The rearrangement joins TRBV27 to TRBJ1-4; D is unclear. Germline CDR1 and CDR2: MNHEY and SMNVEV (reference sequence). The CDR3 is 13 residues long. Trimming stripped 4 bases from V and 4 bases from J, with 7 bases between. CDR3 protein: CASSSAYNEKLFF. DNA of the CDR3: TGTGCCAGCAGTTCCGCATATAATGAAAAACTGTTTTTT. The entire variable domain, with the rest obtained from reference TRBV27 and TRBJ1-4, is as follows: EAQVTQNPRYLITVTGKKLTVTCSQNMNHEYMSWYRQDPGLGLRQIYYSMNVEVTDKGDVPEGYKVSRKEKRNFPLILESPSPNQTSLYFCASSSAYNEKLFFGSGTQLSVL.

The chain is built from TRBV5-6 and TRBJ1-4; D not resolved. The CDR3 has 15 residues. CDR1 and CDR2 from the germline V gene are SGHDT and YYEEEE. V lost 4 bases to trimming and J lost 14 bases, with 24 bases between them. CDR3 in amino acids: CASSPQINYNRGLFF. The CDR3 nucleotides read TGTGCCAGCAGCCCCCAGATAAACTATAACCGAGGGCTGTTTTTT.